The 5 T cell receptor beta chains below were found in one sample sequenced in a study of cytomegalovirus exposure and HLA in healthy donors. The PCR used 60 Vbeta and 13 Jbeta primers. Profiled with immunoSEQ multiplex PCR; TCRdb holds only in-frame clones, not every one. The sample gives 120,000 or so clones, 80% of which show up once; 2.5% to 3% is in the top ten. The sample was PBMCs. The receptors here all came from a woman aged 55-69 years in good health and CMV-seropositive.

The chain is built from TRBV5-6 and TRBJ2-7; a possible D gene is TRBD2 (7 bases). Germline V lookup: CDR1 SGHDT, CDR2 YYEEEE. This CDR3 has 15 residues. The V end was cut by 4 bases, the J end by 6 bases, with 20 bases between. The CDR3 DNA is TGTGCCAGCAGCCCGGCCCCGGCTAGGGGGGGCGAGCAGTACTTC. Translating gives CASSPAPARGGEQYF.

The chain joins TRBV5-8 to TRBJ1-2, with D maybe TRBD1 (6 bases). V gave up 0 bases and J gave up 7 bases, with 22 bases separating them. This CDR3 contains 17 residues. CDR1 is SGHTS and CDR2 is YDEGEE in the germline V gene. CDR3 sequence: CASSLDVIQGPASGYTF. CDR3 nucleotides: TGTGCCAGCAGCTTGGACGTAATACAGGGTCCCGCCAGTGGCTACACCTTC.

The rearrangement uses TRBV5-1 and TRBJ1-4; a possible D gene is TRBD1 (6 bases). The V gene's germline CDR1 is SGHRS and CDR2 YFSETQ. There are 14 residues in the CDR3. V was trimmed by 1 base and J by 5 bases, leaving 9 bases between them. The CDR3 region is CASSLWGGNEKLFF. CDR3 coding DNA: TGCGCCAGCAGCTTGTGGGGGGGCAATGAAAAACTGTTTTTT.

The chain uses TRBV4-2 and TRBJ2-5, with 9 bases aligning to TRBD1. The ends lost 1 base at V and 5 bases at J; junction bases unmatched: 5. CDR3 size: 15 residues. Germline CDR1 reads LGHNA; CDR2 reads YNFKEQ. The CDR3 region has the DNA TGTGCCAGCAGCCAAGGAACAGGGGGCGCCGAGACCCAGTACTTC. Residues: CASSQGTGGAETQYF.

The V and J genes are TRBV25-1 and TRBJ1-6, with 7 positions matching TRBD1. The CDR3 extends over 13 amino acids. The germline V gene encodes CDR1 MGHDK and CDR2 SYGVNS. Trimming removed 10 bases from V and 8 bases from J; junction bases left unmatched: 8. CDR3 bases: TGTGCCACTTCGGCTACAGGGGATTCACCCCTCCACTTT. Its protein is CATSATGDSPLHF. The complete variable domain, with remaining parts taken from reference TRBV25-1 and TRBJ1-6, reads EADIYQTPRYLVIGTGKKITLECSQTMGHDKMYWYQQDPGMELHLIHYSYGVNSTEKGDLSSESTVSRIRTEHFPLTLESARPSHTSQYLCATSATGDSPLHFGNGTRLTVT.